This record concerns one T cell receptor beta chain sequence. This clonotype was observed many times. No cognate antigen has been identified for it. Base quality data are lacking; no much larger clone is found one base away. The sample belongs to a study of beta chain bispecific antibodies for T cell cancers (TCRdb year 2021). A note on the overall study: After T cells from healthy donors were cocultured with bispecific antibodies and T cell leukemia lines, the researchers used TRBV sequencing of the cells that survived to measure how much each TRBV family was depleted. On the cell surface, TRBV12 (TRBV12-3) was expressed by Jurkat cells, whereas TRBV5-5 was expressed by HPB-ALL cells. The paper as a whole reports these results and caveats: Every sequenced sample contained a mix of leukemia cell line cells and normal T cells, and most targeted TRBV signal came from the leukemia cells rather than from the normal T cells. Cross-reactivity of the anti-TRBV5-5 antibody with TRBV5-6 was attributed to high sequence similarity between the two genes.

The libraries included unique molecular identifier barcodes, and the barcodes were used to quantify clonotypes. Qiagen AllPrep DNA/RNA Micro kits were used to isolate total RNA, and an Agilent TapeStation was used to check RNA quality. TCR beta libraries were built by 5' RACE: cDNA synthesis followed by two PCR steps using TCR beta constant-region gene-specific primers. Sequencing of the TCR beta libraries was performed on an Illumina MiSeq platform. As for how the authors treated the data: Reads were processed with MIGEC, MiXCR and VDJtools. Clonotype frequency was calculated as the fraction of unique molecular identifiers assigned to a given clonotype among all unique molecular identifiers in the sample. Nonfunctional TRBV genes classified in IMGT as pseudogenes or open reading frames, such as TRBV1, TRBV12-1 and TRBV21, were excluded. TCRdb trimmed public reads at Q25 via fastp, called clones via MiXCR and kept in-frame beta chains. All rows with the same CDR3 protein become a single entry with the most common DNA and genes. TCRdb, rather than the study authors, made the V and J calls. This sample comprises about 20,000 distinct CDR3 sequences, about 2.6% of them detected only once. About a third of the sample lies in the top ten.

The germline V gene specifies SGHRS as CDR1 and YFSETQ as CDR2. The junction carries 5 bases between V and J, which are trimmed by 0 bases and 7 bases respectively. Reading from cysteine to phenylalanine, the CDR3 counts 12 amino acids. Only the CDR3 DNA is retained, 36 bases long and in frame from the first base. T cells were expanded from blood mononuclear cells with anti-CD3 antibody OKT3 or CD3/CD28 Dynabeads for two to three days. Expanded T cells were maintained in RPMI 1640 supplemented with around 9.3% fetal bovine serum, recombinant human IL-2 (about 100 IU/ml) and IL-7 (around 5 ng/ml). Each coculture mixed approximately 5 x 10^4 target cells and approximately 5 x 10^4 normal T cells with bispecific antibody in roughly 100 ul and was incubated at 37 degrees C for around 16 hours. Every bispecific antibody was made of two single-chain variable fragments, expressed in a single-chain diabody format carrying a His tag. Healthy human donors supplied the effector T cells, with peripheral blood mononuclear cells isolated from leukapheresis samples using Ficoll density gradient centrifugation.

The source is a human donor in good health. Some clones in this sample may be carry-over from other donors' samples. The sequence is built from TRBV5-1 and TRBJ2-1; the D segment cannot be called with confidence. Source material: healthy donor T cells cultured with leukemia cells. At the DNA level, the sequence is TGCGCCAGCAGCTTGGGAAGGAATGAGCAGTTCTTC. Translation gives CASSLGRNEQFF. The CDR3, completed at both ends by the reference TRBV5-1 and TRBJ2-1 genes, gives the full variable domain KAGVTQTPRYLIKTRGQQVTLSCSPISGHRSVSWYQQTPGQGLQFLFEYFSETQRNKGNFPGRFSGRQFSNSRSEMNVSTLELGDSALYLCASSLGRNEQFFGPGTRLTVL.